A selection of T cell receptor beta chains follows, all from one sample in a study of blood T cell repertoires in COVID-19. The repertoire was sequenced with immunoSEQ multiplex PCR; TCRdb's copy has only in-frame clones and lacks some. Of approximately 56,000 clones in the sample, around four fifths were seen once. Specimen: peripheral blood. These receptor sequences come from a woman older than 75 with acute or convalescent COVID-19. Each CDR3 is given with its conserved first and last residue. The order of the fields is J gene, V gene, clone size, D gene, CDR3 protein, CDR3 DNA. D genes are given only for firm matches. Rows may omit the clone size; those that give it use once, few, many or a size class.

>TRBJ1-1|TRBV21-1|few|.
CASSQERRKAFF
TGTGCCAGCAGCCAAGAACGGAGAAAAGCTTTCTTT
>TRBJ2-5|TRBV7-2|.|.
CASRKTQRETQYF
TGTGCCAGCAGGAAAACTCAGCGGGAGACCCAGTACTTC
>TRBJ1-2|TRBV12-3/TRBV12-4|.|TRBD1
CASSQDRIYGYTF
TGTGCCAGCAGCCAGGACAGGATCTATGGCTACACCTTC
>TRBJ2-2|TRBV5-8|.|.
CASSPSVSTGPGELFF
TGTGCCAGCAGCCCGTCCGTTTCTACCGGTCCCGGGGAGCTGTTTTTT
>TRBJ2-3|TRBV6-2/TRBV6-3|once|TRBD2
CASSYPSGGAYTDTQYF
TGTGCCAGCAGTTACCCCTCGGGGGGGGCATACACAGATACGCAGTATTTT
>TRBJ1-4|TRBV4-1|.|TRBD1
CASSHGQARGFEKLFF
TGCGCCAGCAGCCACGGACAGGCGAGAGGGTTTGAAAAACTGTTTTTT
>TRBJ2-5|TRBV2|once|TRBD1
CASITGTGGFGTQYF
TGTGCCAGCATTACCGGGACAGGGGGTTTCGGGACCCAGTACTTC
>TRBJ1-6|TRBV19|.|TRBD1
CASSFLLTGSNSPLHF
TGTGCCAGTAGTTTCCTCCTGACAGGGTCTAATTCACCCCTCCACTTT
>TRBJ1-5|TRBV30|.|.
CAWSSGVDSNQPQHF
TGTGCCTGGAGTTCAGGGGTTGATAGCAATCAGCCCCAGCATTTT
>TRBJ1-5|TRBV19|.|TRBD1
CASSPDRGGNQPQHF
TGTGCCAGTAGTCCCGACAGGGGAGGCAATCAGCCCCAGCATTTT
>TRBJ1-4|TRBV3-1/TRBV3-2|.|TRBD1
CASSQRTGGRGEKLFF
TGTGCCAGCAGCCAAAGGACAGGGGGCCGGGGTGAAAAACTGTTTTTT
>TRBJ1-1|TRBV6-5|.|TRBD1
CASRNRGRSEAFF
TGTGCCAGCAGGAACAGGGGGCGATCTGAAGCTTTCTTT
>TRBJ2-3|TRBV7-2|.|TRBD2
CASSLGGTSSTDTQYF
TGTGCCAGCAGCCTGGGGGGGACGTCTAGCACAGATACGCAGTATTTT